This T cell receptor beta chain was recovered during a study of a mutant IDH1 vaccine in newly diagnosed glioma. Study in general: Commencement of vaccination occurred 4-6 weeks following radiotherapy alone, or concurrently with temozolomide cycles. The earlier regimen, radiotherapy, temozolomide, or both, was most often both. Study-level results: Evidence of vaccine-induced immune responses was documented in about 93% of patients.

Details on this clone: The antigen remains unidentified.

As to time point: week 5, during vaccination. The content of each vaccine dose was 300 ug of mutant IDH1 20-mer peptide, and topical imiquimod accompanied it. Repertoires were generated with immunoSEQ multiplex PCR, while TCRdb's copy carries only in-frame clones and drops some. The sample shows under 70,000 clones, approximately 80% of them seen only once. This clonotype was sampled from a man aged 25-40 years with glioma. The specimen comprised PBMCs, sampled from a glioma patient whose treatment included an IDH1 peptide vaccine.

The CDR3 DNA follows: TGCGCCAGCAGCGTCACAGGGGGACGGAACACCGGGGAGCTGTTTTTT. Its protein product is CASSVTGGRNTGELFF. The chain couples TRBV5-1 to TRBJ2-2, with TRBD1 matching 8 bases. Germline V gene sequence: CDR1 SGHRS, CDR2 YFSETQ. The V gene end was trimmed by 4 bases and the J gene end by 1 base; junction bases not matched to a gene: 6. CDR3 length: 16 residues. The full variable domain, completed using reference TRBV5-1 and TRBJ2-2, is KAGVTQTPRYLIKTRGQQVTLSCSPISGHRSVSWYQQTPGQGLQFLFEYFSETQRNKGNFPGRFSGRQFSNSRSEMNVSTLELGDSALYLCASSVTGGRNTGELFFGEGSRLTVL.